Included here is one TCR beta chain sequence, with context. This specimen belongs to a study of blood T cell repertoires in COVID-19. The overall study: Acute and convalescent COVID-19 specimens originated in the United States, Italy and Spain. From T cells, B-cell-depleted T cells, or PBMCs came the material, which was cDNA or gDNA.

The CDR3 contains 13 residues. Trimming shortened V by 7 bases and J by 1 base, and 8 bases separated the two germline ends. Germline V gives CDR1 SGDLS, CDR2 YYNGEE. This table comes from immunoSEQ multiplex PCR, and its TCRdb copy is limited to in-frame clones, with some not included. The sample lists under 250,000 clones; approximately 88% were seen once. The receptor's source is a woman aged 25 to 39 with COVID-19, enrolled during active disease. This chain joins TRBV9 and TRBJ2-2; D might be TRBD1 (6 bases). What was sequenced was peripheral blood. CDR3 DNA: TGTGCCAGCTCGACAGGGAACACCGGGGAGCTGTTTTTT. As protein: CASSTGNTGELFF.